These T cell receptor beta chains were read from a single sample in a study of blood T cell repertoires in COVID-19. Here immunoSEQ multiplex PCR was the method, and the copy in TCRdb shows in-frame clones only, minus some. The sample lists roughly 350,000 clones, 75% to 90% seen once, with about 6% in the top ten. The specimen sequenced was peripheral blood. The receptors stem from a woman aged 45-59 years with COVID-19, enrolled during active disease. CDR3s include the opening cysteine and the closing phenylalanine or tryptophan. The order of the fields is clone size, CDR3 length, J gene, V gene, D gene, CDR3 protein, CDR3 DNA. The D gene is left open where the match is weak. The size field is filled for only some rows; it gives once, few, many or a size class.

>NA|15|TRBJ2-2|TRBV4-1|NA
CASSQDPEARRELFF
TGCGCCAGCAGCCAAGATCCCGAGGCCCGGCGGGAGCTGTTTTTT
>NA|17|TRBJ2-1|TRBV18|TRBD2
CASSSFSGKGSYNEQFF
TGTGCCAGCTCATCTTTTAGCGGGAAAGGCTCCTACAATGAGCAGTTCTTC
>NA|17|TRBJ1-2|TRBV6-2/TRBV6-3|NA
CASSYAHAGPSTYGYTF
TGTGCCAGCAGTTATGCGCATGCGGGGCCAAGTACCTATGGCTACACCTTC
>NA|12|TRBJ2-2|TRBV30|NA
CAWSRGPGELFF
TGTGCCTGGAGTCGTGGGCCCGGGGAGCTGTTTTTT
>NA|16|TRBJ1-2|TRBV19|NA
CASSIGDFQPNYGYTF
TGTGCCAGTAGTATTGGGGACTTTCAACCTAACTATGGCTACACCTTC
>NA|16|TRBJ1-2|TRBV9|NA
CASSVSRQGVNYGYTF
TGTGCCAGCAGCGTATCCAGGCAGGGCGTGAACTATGGCTACACCTTC
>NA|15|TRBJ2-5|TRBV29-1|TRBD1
CSAPRQGGKKETQYF
TGCAGCGCCCCGAGACAGGGGGGGAAGAAAGAGACCCAGTACTTC
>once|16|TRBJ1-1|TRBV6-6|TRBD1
CASISDGGGQGTEAFF
TGTGCCAGCATTTCTGACGGTGGGGGACAGGGGACTGAAGCTTTCTTT
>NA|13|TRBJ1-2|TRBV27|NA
CASSLGGRGGYTF
TGTGCCAGCAGTTTGGGGGGGCGCGGTGGCTACACCTTC
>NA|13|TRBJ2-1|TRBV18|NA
CASSPLGGNEQFF
TGTGCCAGCTCACCCCTAGGTGGCAATGAGCAGTTCTTC
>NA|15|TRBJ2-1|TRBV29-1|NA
CSVVQWLVVNNEQFF
TGCAGCGTTGTTCAGTGGCTAGTTGTAAACAATGAGCAGTTCTTC
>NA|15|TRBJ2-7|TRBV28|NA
CASSQTTSGAYEQYF
TGTGCCAGCAGTCAAACCACGTCAGGGGCCTACGAGCAGTACTTC
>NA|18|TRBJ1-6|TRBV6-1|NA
CASSDKTGLANYNSPLHF
TGTGCCAGCAGTGACAAAACAGGGCTCGCTAACTATAATTCACCCCTCCACTTT
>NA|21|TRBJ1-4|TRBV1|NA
CTSSDGVAKILIRSNREKLFF
TGCACCAGCAGCGATGGGGTAGCGAAGATTCTTATTCGTTCCAATAGGGAAAAACTGTTTTTT
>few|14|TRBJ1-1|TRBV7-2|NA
CASSTQQGKRGAFF
TGTGCCAGCAGCACCCAACAGGGTAAGAGGGGAGCTTTCTTT
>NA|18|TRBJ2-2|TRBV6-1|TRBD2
CASSEDDGRSGRIGELFF
TGTGCCAGCAGTGAAGACGACGGTAGAAGCGGGAGGATCGGGGAGCTGTTTTTT
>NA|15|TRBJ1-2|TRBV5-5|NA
CASTLGRVAGYGYTF
TGTGCCAGCACATTGGGGAGGGTTGCAGGATATGGCTACACCTTC
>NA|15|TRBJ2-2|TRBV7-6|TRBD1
CASSPGTGNTGELFF
TGTGCCAGCAGCCCAGGGACAGGGAACACCGGGGAGCTGTTTTTT
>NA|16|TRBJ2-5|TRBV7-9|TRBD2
CASTLKGVRGRETQYF
TGTGCCAGCACCCTTAAAGGGGTCCGCGGGAGGGAGACCCAGTACTTC
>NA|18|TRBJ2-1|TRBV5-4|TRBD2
CASSPPGVAGVIHNEQFF
TGTGCCAGCAGCCCCCCGGGGGTAGCGGGAGTTATCCACAATGAGCAGTTCTTC
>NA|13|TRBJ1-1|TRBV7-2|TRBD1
CASSGTVNTEAFF
TGTGCCAGCAGCGGGACAGTGAACACTGAAGCTTTCTTT
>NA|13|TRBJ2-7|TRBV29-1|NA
CSVERQGGYEQYF
TGCAGCGTTGAAAGGCAGGGCGGATACGAGCAGTACTTC
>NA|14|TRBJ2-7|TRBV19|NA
CASSIGPRTGEQYF
TGTGCCAGTAGTATCGGACCAAGGACGGGGGAGCAGTACTTC
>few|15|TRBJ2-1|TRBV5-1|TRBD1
CASSLGDRGQDEQFF
TGCGCCAGCAGCTTGGGGGACAGGGGACAGGATGAGCAGTTCTTC
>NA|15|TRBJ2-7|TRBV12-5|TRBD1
CASGSAGQGAHEQYF
TGTGCTAGTGGTTCTGCGGGACAGGGGGCCCACGAGCAGTACTTC